The 9 T cell receptor beta chains below come from one sample, sequenced in a study of blood T cells in healthy people across ages. Primers used in a second PCR of roughly 7 to 12 cycles were a sample-barcoded 5' primer and a J-beta primer mix. One entry per CDR3 protein results from TCRdb running MiXCR on the 5' RACE reads. The sample yields 1.5 million to 2 million distinct CDR3 sequences, around 36% seen once. The sample was blood. The receptors were gathered from a woman aged 30 to 39 in good health.

This rearrangement joins TRBV6-6 to TRBJ2-7; no reliable D call. Germline loops: CDR1 MNHNY, CDR2 SVGAGI (reference sequence). The CDR3 is made up of 17 amino acids. Trimming removed 8 bases at V and 5 bases at J, with 28 bases between. CDR3 residues: CASSSLKHTGDFHEQYF. CDR3 DNA: TGTGCCAGCTCCTCCCTAAAGCACACTGGAGATTTCCACGAGCAGTACTTC.

Concerning this clonotype: A junction end diverges from the germline sequence, so it may reflect a read error. The rearrangement links TRBV7-2 to TRBJ2-1; D possibly uses TRBD1 or TRBD2 (5 bases each). The CDR3 covers 13 residues. In germline, CDR1 is SGHTA, CDR2 FQGNSA. The CDR3 DNA reads TGTGCCAGCAAGGAAGGGACCTACACTGAGCAGTTCTTC. The encoded protein is CASKEGTYTEQFF.

This clonotype was recorded only once. Sequence at one end of the junction differs from germline and may be a read error. The CDR3 DNA reads TGTGCCAGCAGAATTACTAGCGGAAGAACAGATACGGAGTATTTT. Translating it yields CASRITSGRTDTEYF. The chain has TRBV12-3 or TRBV12-4 and TRBJ2-3; 8 nucleotides align to TRBD2. This CDR3 spans 15 amino acids.

About this clonotype: One end of the junction is discordant with germline, which a read error may explain. The rearrangement joins TRBV5-1 to TRBJ2-7, with TRBD1 matching over 7 bases. This CDR3 has 14 amino acids. In germline, CDR1 is SGHRS, CDR2 YFSETQ. Here the CDR3 reads CASSPGQSSHEQYF. Written as DNA, the CDR3 is TGCGCCAGCAGCCCGGGACAGTCCTCCCACGAGCAGTACTTC. The variable domain in full, with the rest retrieved from reference TRBV5-1 and TRBJ2-7, is KAGVTQTPRYLIKTRGQQVTLSCSPISGHRSVSWYQQTPGQGLQFLFEYFSETQRNKGNFPGRFSGRQFSNSRSEMNVSTLELGDSALYLCASSPGQSSHEQYFGPGTRLTVT.

This clonotype was picked up many times. V gene TRBV29-1 combines with J gene TRBJ2-1, with D perhaps TRBD1 or TRBD2 (5 bases each). V was clipped by 7 bases and J by 7 bases, with 17 bases between them. The CDR3 sequence is 13 residues long. Germline V CDR1 and CDR2: SQVTM, ANQGSEA. CDR3 DNA: TGCAGCGAGTCAGGGTATGGGACGAATGAGCAGTTCTTC. Amino acid sequence: CSESGYGTNEQFF.

This chain's CDR3 is CASGPRDHNYEQYF. The CDR3 DNA sequence: TGTGCCAGCGGTCCCCGGGACCACAACTACGAGCAGTACTTC. The chain couples TRBV28 to TRBJ2-7; D may match TRBD1 or TRBD2 (5 bases each). This CDR3 is built from 14 residues. The germline V gene encodes CDR1 MDHEN and CDR2 SYDVKM. V lost 8 bases and J lost 3, with 17 bases in between.

The chain employs TRBV7-6 and TRBJ2-7, with D possibly called TRBD1 or TRBD2 (8 bases each). The germline V gene has CDR1 SGHVS and CDR2 FNYEAQ. Trimming left V 5 bases short and J 4 bases short, with 30 bases between. The CDR3 contains 19 residues. This CDR3 is CASSQDVLGQGLVGYEQYF. The CDR3 DNA follows: TGTGCCAGCAGCCAGGACGTATTAGGACAGGGACTAGTCGGTTACGAGCAGTACTTC.

J is TRBJ1-1 and V is TRBV27; TRBD1 aligns across 7 bases. This CDR3 is built from 16 residues. Germline V gene lookup returns CDR1 MNHEY and CDR2 SMNVEV (reference sequence). The V segment lost 10 bases and the J segment 5 bases; nucleotides outside the gene matches: 19. This chain's CDR3 is CAILLRDSRGGTEAFF. The CDR3 nucleotides are TGTGCCATCCTACTCCGGGACAGCCGTGGGGGTACTGAAGCTTTCTTT.

Regarding this clonotype: One end of the junction is discordant with germline, which a read error may explain. The chain couples TRBV12-3 or TRBV12-4 to TRBJ2-5, with a weak D call TRBD1 (6 bases). The CDR3 consists of 15 residues. Written as DNA, the CDR3 is TGTGCCAGCAGTTCCGCTCCACAGGGTCAAGGGACCCAGTACTTC. This gives the protein CASSSAPQGQGTQYF.